This TCR beta chain was identified during a study of long-term antiretroviral therapy in people with HIV. Study-level points and caveats: ART preceded a rise in diversity that nonetheless stayed lower than in transplant donor controls. The range of CDR3 lengths in HIV repertoires proved narrower than that found in controls. From the mid-2000s to the late 2010s, blood was obtained, possibly while participants received older ART regimens.

A remark on this clone: Antigen specificity is unknown.

With survey level as its setting, the immunoSEQ assay was v3.0. Sequencing was performed with immunoSEQ multiplex PCR; in TCRdb, only in-frame clones are kept and a portion is missing. The sample lists about 30,000 clones, 94% seen once, with around 3% in the top ten. Losses at the gene ends were 4 bases for V and 6 bases for J; bases not matched to a gene: 1. The CDR3 length is 14 residues. CDR1 is WSHSY and CDR2 is SAAADI in the germline V gene. The TCR was taken from a man aged 45-60 years with HIV. Sequenced here: unsorted PBMCs, sampled more than 7.3 years after starting antiretroviral therapy. The V and J genes are TRBV10-2 and TRBJ2-1, with 12 nucleotides matching TRBD2. The CDR3 nucleotides are TGCGCCAGCAGTGTACTAGCGGGGGGCAATGAGCAGTTCTTC. Translated, it gives CASSVLAGGNEQFF.